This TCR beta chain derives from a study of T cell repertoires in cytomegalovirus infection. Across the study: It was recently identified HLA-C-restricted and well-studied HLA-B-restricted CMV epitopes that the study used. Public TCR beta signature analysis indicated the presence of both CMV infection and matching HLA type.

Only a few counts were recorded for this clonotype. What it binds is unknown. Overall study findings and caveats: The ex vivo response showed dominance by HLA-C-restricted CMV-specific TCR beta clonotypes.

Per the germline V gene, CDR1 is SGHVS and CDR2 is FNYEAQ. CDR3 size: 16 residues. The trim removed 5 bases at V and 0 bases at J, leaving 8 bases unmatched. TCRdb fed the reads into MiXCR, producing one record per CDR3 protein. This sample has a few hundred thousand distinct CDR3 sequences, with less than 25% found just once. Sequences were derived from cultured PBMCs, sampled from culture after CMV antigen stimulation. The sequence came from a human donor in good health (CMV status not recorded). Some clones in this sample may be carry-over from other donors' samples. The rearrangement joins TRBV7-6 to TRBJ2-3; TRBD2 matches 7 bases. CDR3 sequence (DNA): TGTGCCAGCAGCCCCCGCGGGAGCGGGAGCACAGATACGCAGTATTTT. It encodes CASSPRGSGSTDTQYF.